The 30 T cell receptor beta chains presented below share a single source sample, sequenced in a study of T cell repertoires in cytomegalovirus infection. One entry per CDR3 protein, called by TCRdb with MiXCR from the reads. The repertoire has 400,000 or so distinct CDR3 sequences, roughly 30% of them found once; the top ten carry around 13%. The source material was PBMCs. These receptors were obtained from a human donor in good health (CMV status not recorded). Some clones in this sample may be carry-over from other donors' samples.

The chain is built from TRBV6-2 or TRBV6-3 and TRBJ2-2; D not certain. CDR3 length: 13 residues. V gave up 1 base and J gave up 4 bases, with 4 bases separating them. CDR1 is MNHEY and CDR2 is SVGEGT in the germline V gene. The CDR3 DNA reads TGTGCCAGCAGTTACTTCGTCACCGGGGAGCTGTTTTTT. Its protein product is CASSYFVTGELFF.

Worth noting for this clonotype: A read error may be the cause here, since a much bigger clone is one base away. V is TRBV7-2 and J is TRBJ1-6; 8 bases line up with TRBD1. V lost 2 bases, J lost 7 bases, and 10 bases stayed unmatched. This CDR3 has 17 residues. CDR1 and CDR2 (germline): SGHTA, FQGNSA. The CDR3 region has the DNA TGTGCCAGCAGCTTAAGGGGGGGGGGACAGGAAAATTCACCCCTCCACTTT. It encodes CASSLRGGGQENSPLHF.

This clonotype was seen repeatedly, ten times or more. The chain carries TRBV7-2 and TRBJ2-4; 10 nucleotides match TRBD1. This CDR3 is 16 amino acids long. Germline CDR1 and CDR2: SGHTA and FQGNSA. The J segment lost 3 bases and the V segment lost 3 bases, leaving 5 bases of the junction unmatched. The CDR3 loop reads CASSFPGQGIKNIQYF. DNA of the CDR3: TGTGCCAGCAGCTTCCCGGGACAGGGGATCAAAAACATTCAGTACTTC.

The chain combines TRBV6-1 with TRBJ1-3; no clear D gene. CDR1 and CDR2 (germline): MNHNS, SASEGT. This CDR3 spans 15 amino acids. V gave up 7 bases and J gave up 0 bases, with 13 bases separating them. CDR3 residues: CASIRDNYSGNTIYF. The CDR3 nucleotides are TGTGCCAGCATCCGTGACAACTACTCTGGAAACACCATATATTTT.

This clonotype was found many times. V usage is TRBV7-2 and J usage is TRBJ2-2; 12 nucleotides line up with TRBD2. Germline V CDR1 and CDR2: SGHTA, FQGNSA. The CDR3 totals 15 residues. The V gene end was trimmed by 4 bases and the J gene end by 6 bases; junction bases not matched to a gene: 3. The CDR3 DNA is TGTGCCAGCAGCTCTAGCGGGGGGGCCGCCGGGGAGCTGTTTTTT. Protein sequence: CASSSSGGAAGELFF.

V and J are TRBV27 and TRBJ2-7, with 7 bases matching TRBD2. Per the germline V gene, CDR1 is MNHEY and CDR2 is SMNVEV (reference sequence). The CDR3 contains 16 residues. V lost 0 bases to trimming and J lost 2 bases; unmatched junction nucleotides: 7. Here the CDR3 reads CASSLSWGRGAYEQYF. The CDR3 DNA sequence: TGTGCCAGCAGTTTATCGTGGGGGAGGGGCGCCTACGAGCAGTACTTC.

This rearrangement joins TRBV6-1 to TRBJ2-5; D gene uncertain. CDR3 length equals 17 residues. The V end lost 8 bases, the J end lost 5 bases, and 27 bases lay between the germline ends. CDR1 MNHNS and CDR2 SASEGT come from the germline V gene. The CDR3 sequence: CASSIRHVPRSNETQYF. The CDR3 DNA is TGTGCCAGCTCAATCAGGCACGTCCCCCGAAGCAACGAGACCCAGTACTTC.

This clonotype occurred many times. The chain joins TRBV12-3 or TRBV12-4 to TRBJ1-3; D uncertain. CDR3 length equals 15 residues. V lost 0 bases to trimming and J lost 2 bases, with 8 bases between them. Written as DNA, the CDR3 is TGTGCCAGCAGTTTAGCGCAGATACCTGGAAACACCATATATTTT. Its translation is CASSLAQIPGNTIYF.

This sequence joins TRBV27 and TRBJ1-6, with 9 bases aligning to TRBD1. V shed 5 bases and J 9 bases; nucleotides not matched to a gene: 11. This CDR3 has 16 residues. CDR1 is MNHEY, CDR2 SMNVEV, per germline (reference sequence). CDR3 nucleotides: TGTGCCAGCAGTCTCCAAGGTGGGACAGGGTTTTCACCCCTCCACTTT. Protein: CASSLQGGTGFSPLHF.

J is TRBJ2-5 and V is TRBV7-2; a possible D gene is TRBD2 (5 bases). Germline CDR1 and CDR2: SGHTA and FQGNSA. CDR3 length equals 15 residues. V dropped 1 base and J dropped 9 bases, with 18 bases sitting between them. CDR3 region: CASSLVSSSPEAQYF. For the CDR3, the DNA is TGTGCCAGCAGCTTAGTGTCTAGCTCCCCGGAGGCCCAGTACTTC.

J is TRBJ2-7 and V is TRBV7-3; unclear D gene. The CDR3 runs to 13 residues. Per germline, CDR1 SGHTA and CDR2 FQGTGA. The germline V and J ends were trimmed by 2 bases and 0 bases, with 5 bases remaining between them. The CDR3 region has the DNA TGTGCCAGCAGCTTACATCCCTCCTACGAGCAGTACTTC. Amino acids: CASSLHPSYEQYF.

In its sample, this clonotype was seen a few times. This chain links TRBV20-1 with TRBJ2-1; 7 bases match TRBD2. With 0 bases clipped from V and 0 bases from J, the junction kept 8 bases outside the gene matches. CDR3 length equals 17 residues. Germline loops: CDR1 DFQATT, CDR2 SNEGSKA (reference sequence). The CDR3 DNA follows: TGCAGTGCTAGAGATCCCCTAGCGGCAATCTCCTACAATGAGCAGTTCTTC. Translating it yields CSARDPLAAISYNEQFF.

This clonotype has a handful of counts. This chain uses TRBV7-9 with TRBJ2-7; 10 bases are a match to TRBD1. Trimming took 1 base from V and 5 from J; bases not matched to a gene: 5. This CDR3 is built from 15 residues. The germline V gene has CDR1 SEHNR and CDR2 FQNEAQ (reference sequence). CDR3 residues: CASSLGGQGSHEQYF. DNA for the CDR3: TGTGCCAGCAGCTTAGGGGGACAGGGGTCCCACGAGCAGTACTTC.

Concerning this clonotype: Since no conserved phenylalanine or tryptophan closes the CDR3, a read error is the likely cause. This chain connects TRBV5-4 to TRBJ2-5; D not resolved. Germline V gives CDR1 SGHNT, CDR2 YYREEE (reference sequence). V lost 4 bases to trimming and J lost 5 bases, with 9 bases between them. CDR3 size: 12 residues. CDR3 nucleotides: TGTGCCAGCAGCACGGGCCCCGAGACCCAGTACTTA. It is translated as CASSTGPETQYL.

Worth noting for this clonotype: A read error may explain this, as a much larger clone is one base away. The conserved closing phenylalanine or tryptophan is absent in this CDR3, likely reflecting a read error. The rearrangement joins TRBV7-2 to TRBJ2-1, with a possible D match to TRBD2 (6 bases). Trimming took 3 bases from V and 0 from J, leaving 9 bases between them. Per the germline V gene, CDR1 is SGHTA and CDR2 is FQGNSA. CDR3 length: 15 amino acids. Here the CDR3 reads CASSFFGSSYNEQFL. CDR3 sequence (DNA): TGTGCCAGCAGCTTCTTCGGGAGCTCCTACAATGAGCAGTTCTTA.

This chain joins TRBV6-2 or TRBV6-3 and TRBJ2-2; TRBD2 matches at 9 bases. CDR1 and CDR2 (germline): MNHEY, SVGEGT. The CDR3 has 16 amino acids. V lost 6 bases and J lost 6; bases outside the gene matches: 11. The CDR3 here is CASRSGTSSFSGELFF. The CDR3 DNA reads TGTGCCAGCAGGTCCGGGACTAGCTCCTTTTCCGGGGAGCTGTTTTTT.

This clonotype was counted between two and nine times. The genes are TRBV2 and TRBJ1-1; maybe TRBD1 (6 bases). The ends were cut back, 6 bases at V and 5 bases at J, with 19 bases in the middle. The V gene's germline CDR1 is SNHLY and CDR2 FYNNEI. This CDR3 region has 15 residues. CDR3: CASRERAGEKTEAFF. The DNA of the CDR3 is TGTGCCAGCAGGGAAAGGGCAGGGGAAAAAACTGAAGCTTTCTTT. Drawing the rest from reference TRBV2 and TRBJ1-1, the complete variable domain is EPEVTQTPSHQVTQMGQEVILRCVPISNHLYFYWYRQILGQKVEFLVSFYNNEISEKSEIFDDQFSVERPDGSNFTLKIRSTKLEDSAMYFCASRERAGEKTEAFFGQGTRLTVV.

This chain links TRBV27 with TRBJ2-1, with D tentatively TRBD1 or TRBD2 (5 bases each). Germline assignment: CDR1 MNHEY and CDR2 SMNVEV (reference sequence). The CDR3 consists of 14 residues. The V end was cut by 5 bases, the J end by 9 bases, with 17 bases between. The CDR3 coding sequence is TGTGCCAGCAGTGGGGACCTAATCACGCGTGAGCAGTTCTTC. Amino acids: CASSGDLITREQFF.

In its sample, this clonotype was seen many times. The rearrangement uses TRBV7-2 and TRBJ2-7; 7 bases agree with TRBD2. This CDR3 region has 15 residues. Germline values: CDR1 SGHTA, CDR2 FQGNSA. The V segment lost 2 bases and the J segment 4 bases; nucleotides outside the gene matches: 8. The CDR3 sequence is CASSLSLAAKYEQYF. The CDR3 coding sequence is TGTGCCAGCAGCTTAAGCCTAGCGGCAAAGTACGAGCAGTACTTC.

This clonotype was observed a handful of times. The V and J genes are TRBV7-9 and TRBJ2-3; the D is unclear. CDR3 length: 12 amino acids. V lost 6 bases and J lost 7, with 11 bases in between. Germline V gives CDR1 SEHNR, CDR2 FQNEAQ (reference sequence). The CDR3 reads CASSQVTNTQYF. Here the CDR3 DNA reads TGTGCCAGCAGTCAGGTCACTAATACGCAGTATTTT.

The chain links TRBV7-6 to TRBJ2-5, with D perhaps TRBD2 (6 bases). Germline V gene lookup returns CDR1 SGHVS and CDR2 FNYEAQ. The CDR3 consists of 16 residues. Trimming removed 0 bases at V and 4 bases at J, with 15 bases between. CDR3 sequence: CASSLASGGVGETQYF. The CDR3 DNA reads as TGTGCCAGCAGCTTAGCGTCTGGAGGGGTGGGAGAGACCCAGTACTTC.

CDR3 region: CSASNLNRGQGDYGYTF. DNA for the CDR3: TGCAGTGCTAGTAATCTGAACAGGGGGCAGGGAGACTATGGCTACACCTTC. This chain connects TRBV20-1 to TRBJ1-2; 9 positions match TRBD1. J gave up 3 bases and V 3 bases, and 14 bases lay outside the gene matches. Germline CDR1 DFQATT, CDR2 SNEGSKA (reference sequence). The CDR3 loop spans 17 amino acids.

In its sample, this clonotype was seen many times. This chain links TRBV7-2 with TRBJ2-1, with 8 bases matching TRBD2. CDR3 length equals 16 residues. Germline V CDR1 and CDR2: SGHTA, FQGNSA. Losses at the gene ends were 2 bases for V and 7 bases for J; bases not matched to a gene: 10. The CDR3 DNA is TGTGCCAGCAGCTTAAACACCGAGCGGGGGAGGAATGAGCAGTTCTTC. Translation gives CASSLNTERGRNEQFF. Full variable domain (rest looked up from reference TRBV7-2 and TRBJ2-1): GAGVSQSPSNKVTEKGKDVELRCDPISGHTALYWYRQSLGQGLEFLIYFQGNSAPDKSGLPSDRFSAERTGGSVSTLTIQRTQQEDSAVYLCASSLNTERGRNEQFFGPGTRLTVL.

In this sample, this clonotype turned up many times. This chain links TRBV7-6 with TRBJ2-1; 13 bases are a match to TRBD2. Unmatched junction bases numbered 4, after V lost 1 base and J lost 13 bases. The CDR3 is made up of 14 amino acids. Germline loops: CDR1 SGHVS, CDR2 FNYEAQ. The CDR3 is CASSLGLAGGGQFF. CDR3 in DNA: TGTGCCAGCAGCTTAGGACTAGCGGGGGGCGGACAGTTCTTC.

The chain uses TRBV29-1 and TRBJ2-4, with TRBD2 matching 7 bases. V trimming: 0 bases; J trimming: 0 bases; junction bases outside the gene matches: 5. There are 16 residues in the CDR3. The germline V gene has CDR1 SQVTM and CDR2 ANQGSEA. CDR3 sequence: CSVEDRGGKAKNIQYF. In DNA form, the CDR3 reads TGCAGCGTTGAAGATCGGGGAGGGAAAGCCAAAAACATTCAGTACTTC.

With regard to this clonotype: Relative to the germline gene, one junction end is altered; a read error may explain this. V gene TRBV7-8 combines with J gene TRBJ2-1; no reliable D call. The germline CDR1 and CDR2 sequences are SGHVS and FQNEAQ. The CDR3 extends over 15 amino acids. The CDR3 spells CASSLASGTGNEQLF. CDR3 bases: TGTGCCAGCAGCTTAGCGAGTGGCACGGGTAATGAGCAGTTATTC. The complete variable domain, with remaining parts taken from reference TRBV7-8 and TRBJ2-1, reads GAGVSQSPRYKVAKRGQDVALRCDPISGHVSLFWYQQALGQGPEFLTYFQNEAQLDKSGLPSDRFFAERPEGSVSTLKIQRTQQEDSAVYLCASSLASGTGNEQLFGPGTRLTVL.

This clonotype was observed at least ten times. This rearrangement joins TRBV7-9 to TRBJ2-5, with 9 positions matching TRBD2. J was trimmed by 5 bases and V by 2 bases; bases with no gene match: 3. Germline assignment: CDR1 SEHNR and CDR2 FQNEAQ (reference sequence). This CDR3 has 14 residues. The chain's CDR3 is CASSLIAGEETQYF. The CDR3 DNA reads as TGTGCCAGCAGCTTAATAGCGGGGGAGGAGACCCAGTACTTC.

The chain joins TRBV25-1 to TRBJ1-1; no definite D call. The CDR3 is made up of 13 amino acids. Germline V gene lookup returns CDR1 MGHDK and CDR2 SYGVNS. Trimming left V 7 bases short and J 2 bases short, with 11 bases between. The CDR3 reads CASTLWENTEAFF. In nucleotides, the CDR3 is TGTGCCAGCACCCTGTGGGAAAACACTGAAGCTTTCTTT.

The V gene is TRBV6-1, the J gene TRBJ1-5, with 7 bases aligning to TRBD1. V gave up 4 bases and J gave up 4 bases; unmatched junction bases: 4. The germline V gene encodes CDR1 MNHNS and CDR2 SASEGT. The CDR3 sequence is 14 residues long. CDR3 nucleotide sequence: TGTGCCAGCAGTGCGGACAGGAGGAATCAGCCCCAGCATTTT. It encodes CASSADRRNQPQHF.

This sequence joins TRBV6-1 and TRBJ1-1; the D is unclear. Germline loops: CDR1 MNHNS, CDR2 SASEGT. The CDR3 totals 12 residues. V was pared by 1 base and J by 11 bases, with 11 bases between. CDR3 sequence reads: CASSEGLPSAFF. The CDR3 DNA sequence: TGTGCCAGCAGTGAAGGGTTGCCATCGGCTTTCTTT.